This T cell receptor (beta chain) was found in a study of OX40 agonist ivuxolimab in advanced cancers. Germline V gene data show CDR1 as SGDLS and CDR2 as YYNGEE. The CDR3 covers 14 residues. Trimming left V 3 bases short and J 2 bases short, with 11 bases between. As regards this clone: Antigen unknown.

TCRdb's table, derived via immunoSEQ multiplex PCR, lists solely in-frame clones and lacks some. The sample has some 140,000 clones, 90% seen once; the top ten hold around 0.99%. Study findings and constraints: Fewer expanded clones were found on average in CD4+ than in CD8+ T cells.

The sample was CD4+ or CD8+ T cells sorted from blood, taken in a trial of the OX40 agonist ivuxolimab. The chain employs TRBV9 and TRBJ2-5; possible D gene TRBD1, 6 bases. This clonotype was sampled from an adult with an advanced solid tumor such as melanoma, head and neck, liver or kidney cancer. CDR3 in DNA: TGTGCCAGCAGCGCAGGGGCTTCACAAGAGACCCAGTACTTC. Amino acids: CASSAGASQETQYF.